This T cell receptor beta chain was identified during a study of blood T cells in healthy people across ages. It was with a sample-barcoded 5' primer and a J-beta primer mix that a second PCR of roughly 7 to 12 cycles was run. TCRdb re-called the 5' RACE reads through MiXCR, storing one row per CDR3 protein. Here the sample spans some 1.7 million distinct CDR3 sequences, 28% being singletons. Germline loops: CDR1 LNHDA, CDR2 SQIVND (reference sequence). Between the trimmed V and J ends, which lost 7 bases and 0 bases, there was a span of 9 bases. The CDR3 has 13 residues. The source material was blood. The chain links TRBV19 to TRBJ1-1; the D is unclear. This TCR derives from a woman in her thirties in good health. The CDR3 DNA sequence: TGTGCCAGTATTGGGATCATGAACACTGAAGCTTTCTTT. Encoded protein: CASIGIMNTEAFF.